This T cell receptor beta chain was captured in a study of identical twins (dated by TCRdb to about 2016). Context from the whole study: To test whether fetal clonotypes persist, the study used deep sequencing on TCR alpha and beta repertoires from monozygotic twins, unrelated adults of various ages, and cord blood. To rule out contamination, replicate twin experiments were performed at different times with different library preparation protocols. The research as a whole found: Fewer insertions were carried by abundant cord blood beta clonotypes, a similar but weaker trend appeared in young adult naive repertoires, and no such trend appeared in memory repertoires. Compared with coincidental sharing between unrelated individuals, out-of-frame TCR alpha sequences shared between twins had an excess of sequences with low generation probability. In monozygotic twins, out-of-frame TCR alpha sharing was systematically underestimated by recombination models, although the models agreed with sharing between unrelated individuals. Conclusions relied on cross-sectional statistical analysis, since the same donors could not be followed over many years. Zero-insertion analyses could be partly confounded by invariant T cells such as MAIT and iNKT, though diverse VJ usage argued against such confounding for most clonotypes. A weaker excess of twin sharing was found in beta out-of-frame sequences because the signal-to-noise ratio was lowered by fewer shared sequences.

The library came from 5' RACE. Sequencing relied on an Illumina HiSeq 2000. A universal primer binding site was introduced by template switching, and a unique molecular identifier was present in the final cDNA, enabling accurate counting of TCR cDNA molecules. Specific primers in the conserved constant-segment region were used to synthesize first-strand cDNA for TCR alpha and beta chains. To control for contamination, each cDNA library was double barcoded with a SMART-Mk sample barcode plus Illumina barcodes. TruSeq adapter sequences, together with Illumina sample barcodes, were added in two successive PCR steps. TCR alpha and beta cDNA libraries were sequenced on the Illumina HiSeq platform with custom primers. As for how the authors treated the data: Unique molecular identifiers were extracted from raw reads with MiGEC, and CDR3 positions were determined with MiXCR. For each individual, recombination models were inferred using an EM algorithm with the repgenHMM and IGoR tools. The tcR package in R was used for shared clonotype analysis, with sharing normalized by the product of cloneset sizes. To study raw recombination without the effects of thymic and clonal selection, out-of-frame nonproductive sequences were analyzed. The raw public data were reprocessed by TCRdb itself: fastp quality trimming at Q25, MiXCR clonotype calling, in-frame beta chains only. Rows are unified per CDR3 protein, each entry keeping the most common DNA and genes. The V and J calls shown here were made by TCRdb, not taken from the authors' results. This sample is represented by around 1.7 million distinct CDR3 sequences; around 33% of them were singletons. Of the sample, approximately 0.25% is held by the ten largest clones.

All donors were healthy Caucasians. Comment on this clonotype: Its antigen specificity is not known. No much larger clonotype is one base removed from it; base qualities were not supplied.

Sequencing was performed on cord blood. This clonotype originated in a newborn girl in good health.

The CDR3 reads as follows: CSARGVPEQFF. At the DNA level, the sequence is TGCAGTGCCAGGGGAGTCCCAGAGCAGTTCTTC. The sequence links TRBV20-1 to TRBJ2-1, with a tentative D gene TRBD1 over 6 matching bases. Reading from cysteine to phenylalanine, the CDR3 counts 11 amino acids. Only the CDR3 DNA stays, 33 bases, in frame from base 1. V and J are truncated by 6 bases and 10 bases respectively, leaving an intervening sequence of 13 bases. Per the germline V gene (reference sequence), DFQATT is the CDR1 and SNEGSKA is the CDR2.